This paragraph covers one TCR beta chain sequence. What it binds is not known. This specimen belongs to a study of T cell responses to AZD1222 COVID-19 vaccine. Findings of the study overall: Repertoire sampling was restricted to post-peak T cell response timepoints.

The data were produced by immunoSEQ multiplex PCR, yet TCRdb's version contains in-frame clones alone and is incomplete. The sample contains 70,000 or so clones, more than 70% of which appear only once. Trimming removed 0 bases from V and 9 bases from J, with 8 bases in between. Germline V CDR1 and CDR2: KGHDR, SFDVKD. CDR3 length: 13 residues. The TCR originated in an adult in good health. Sequences were derived from peripheral blood, sampled on day 0 of AZD1222 vaccination. The genes are TRBV24-1 and TRBJ2-1, with D possibly matching TRBD2 (5 bases). The CDR3 DNA reads TGTGCCACCAGTGATTTGCATGGAGGTGAGCAGTTCTTC. As protein: CATSDLHGGEQFF.